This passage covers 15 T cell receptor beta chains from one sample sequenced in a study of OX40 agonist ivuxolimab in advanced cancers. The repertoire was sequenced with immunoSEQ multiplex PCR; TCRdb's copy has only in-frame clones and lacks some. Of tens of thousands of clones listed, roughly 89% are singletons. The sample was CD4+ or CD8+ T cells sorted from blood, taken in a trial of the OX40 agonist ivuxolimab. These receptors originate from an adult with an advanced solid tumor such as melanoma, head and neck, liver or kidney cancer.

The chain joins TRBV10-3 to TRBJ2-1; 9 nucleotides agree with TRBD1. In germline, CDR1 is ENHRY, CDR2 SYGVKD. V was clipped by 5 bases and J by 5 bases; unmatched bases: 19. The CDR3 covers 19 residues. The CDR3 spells CAISTRLGQGSTAHNEQFF. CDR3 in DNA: TGTGCCATCAGTACCCGCCTCGGACAGGGGTCCACGGCACACAATGAGCAGTTCTTC.

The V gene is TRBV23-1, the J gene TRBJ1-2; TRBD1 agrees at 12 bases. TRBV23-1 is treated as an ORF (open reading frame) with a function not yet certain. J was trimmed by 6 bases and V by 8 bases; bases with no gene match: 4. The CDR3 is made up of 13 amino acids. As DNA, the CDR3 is TGCGCCAGCCGGGACAGGGGGCCGGATGGCTACACCTTC. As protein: CASRDRGPDGYTF.

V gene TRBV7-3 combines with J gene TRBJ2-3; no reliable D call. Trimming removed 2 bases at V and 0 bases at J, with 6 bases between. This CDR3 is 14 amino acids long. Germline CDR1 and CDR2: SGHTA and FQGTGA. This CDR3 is CASSLHRSTDTQYF. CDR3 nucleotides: TGTGCCAGCAGCTTACACAGAAGCACAGATACGCAGTATTTT. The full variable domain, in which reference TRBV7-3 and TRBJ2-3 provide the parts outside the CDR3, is GAGVSQTPSNKVTEKGKYVELRCDPISGHTALYWYRQSLGQGPEFLIYFQGTGAADDSGLPNDRFFAVRPEGSVSTLKIQRTERGDSAVYLCASSLHRSTDTQYFGPGTRLTVL.

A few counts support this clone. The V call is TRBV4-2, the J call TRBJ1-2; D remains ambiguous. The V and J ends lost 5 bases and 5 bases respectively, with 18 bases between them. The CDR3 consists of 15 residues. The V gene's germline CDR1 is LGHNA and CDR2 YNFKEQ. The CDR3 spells CASSLEMTEVYGYTF. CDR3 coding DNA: TGTGCCAGCAGCTTAGAAATGACTGAGGTTTATGGCTACACCTTC.

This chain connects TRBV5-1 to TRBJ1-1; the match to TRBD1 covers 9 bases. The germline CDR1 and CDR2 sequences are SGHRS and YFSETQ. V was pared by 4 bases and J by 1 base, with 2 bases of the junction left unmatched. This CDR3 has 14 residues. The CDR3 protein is CASSKQGANTEAFF. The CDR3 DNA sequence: TGCGCCAGCAGCAAACAGGGGGCGAACACTGAAGCTTTCTTT.

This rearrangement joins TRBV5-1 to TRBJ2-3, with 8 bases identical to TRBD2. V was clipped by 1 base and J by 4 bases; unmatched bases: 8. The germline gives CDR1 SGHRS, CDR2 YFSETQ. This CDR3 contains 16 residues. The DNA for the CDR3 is TGCGCCAGCAGCTTGCTACCGGGAGGGATATCAGATACGCAGTATTTT. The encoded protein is CASSLLPGGISDTQYF.

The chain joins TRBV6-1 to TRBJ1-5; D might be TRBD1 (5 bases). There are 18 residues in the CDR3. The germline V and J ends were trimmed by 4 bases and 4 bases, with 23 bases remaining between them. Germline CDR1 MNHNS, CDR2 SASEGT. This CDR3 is CASSARRGGGRGNQPQHF. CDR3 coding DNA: TGTGCCAGCAGTGCTCGGAGGGGTGGGGGACGTGGGAATCAGCCCCAGCATTTT.

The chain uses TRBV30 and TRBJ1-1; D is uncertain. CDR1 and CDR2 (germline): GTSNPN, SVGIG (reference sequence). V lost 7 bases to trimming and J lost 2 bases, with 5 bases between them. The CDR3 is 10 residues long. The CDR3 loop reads CASENTEAFF. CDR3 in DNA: TGTGCCTCTGAAAACACTGAAGCTTTCTTT.

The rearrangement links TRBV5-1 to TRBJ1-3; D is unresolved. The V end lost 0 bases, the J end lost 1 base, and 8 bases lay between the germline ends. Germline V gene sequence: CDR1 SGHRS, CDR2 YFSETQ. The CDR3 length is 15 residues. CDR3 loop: CASSLEPDSGNTIYF. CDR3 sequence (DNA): TGCGCCAGCAGCTTGGAACCAGATTCTGGAAACACCATATATTTT.

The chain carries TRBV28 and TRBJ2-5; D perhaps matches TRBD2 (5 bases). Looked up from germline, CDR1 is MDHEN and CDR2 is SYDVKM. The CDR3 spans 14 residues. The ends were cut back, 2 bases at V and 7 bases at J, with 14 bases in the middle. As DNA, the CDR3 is TGTGCCAGCAGTTTAAGTTCTAGCCATGGGACCCAGTACTTC. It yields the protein CASSLSSSHGTQYF.

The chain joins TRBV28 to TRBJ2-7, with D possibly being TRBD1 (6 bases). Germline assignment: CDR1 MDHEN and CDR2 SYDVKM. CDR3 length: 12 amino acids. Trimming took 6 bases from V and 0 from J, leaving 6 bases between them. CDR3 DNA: TGTGCCAGCAGGACAGGCTCCTACGAGCAGTACTTC. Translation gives CASRTGSYEQYF.

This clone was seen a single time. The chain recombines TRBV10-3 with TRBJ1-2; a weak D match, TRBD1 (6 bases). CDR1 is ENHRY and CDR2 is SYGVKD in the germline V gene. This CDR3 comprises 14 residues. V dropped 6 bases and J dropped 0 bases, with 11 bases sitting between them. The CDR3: CAIRQGFSNYGYTF. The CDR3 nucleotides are TGTGCCATCAGACAGGGCTTCTCTAACTATGGCTACACCTTC.

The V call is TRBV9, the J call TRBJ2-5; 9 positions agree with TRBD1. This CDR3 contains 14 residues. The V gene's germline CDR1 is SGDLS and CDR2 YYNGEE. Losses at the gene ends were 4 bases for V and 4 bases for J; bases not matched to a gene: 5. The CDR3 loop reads CASSPRTGVETQYF. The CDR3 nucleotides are TGTGCCAGCAGCCCTCGGACAGGGGTAGAGACCCAGTACTTC. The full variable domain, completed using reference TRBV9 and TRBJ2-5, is DSGVTQTPKHLITATGQRVTLRCSPRSGDLSVYWYQQSLDQGLQFLIQYYNGEERAKGNILERFSAQQFPDLHSELNLSSLELGDSALYFCASSPRTGVETQYFGPGTRLLVL.

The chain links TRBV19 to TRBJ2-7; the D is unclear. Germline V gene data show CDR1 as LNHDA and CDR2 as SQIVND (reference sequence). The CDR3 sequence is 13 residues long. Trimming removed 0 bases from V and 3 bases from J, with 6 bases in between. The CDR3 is CASSIERSYEQYV. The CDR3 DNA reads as TGTGCCAGTAGTATAGAAAGGAGCTACGAGCAGTACGTC.

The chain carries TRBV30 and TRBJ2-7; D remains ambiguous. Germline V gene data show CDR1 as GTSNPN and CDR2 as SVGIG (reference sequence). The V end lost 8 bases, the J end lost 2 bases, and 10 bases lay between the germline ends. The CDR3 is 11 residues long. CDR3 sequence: CASGRAYEQYF. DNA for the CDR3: TGTGCCAGTGGCAGAGCCTACGAGCAGTACTTC.